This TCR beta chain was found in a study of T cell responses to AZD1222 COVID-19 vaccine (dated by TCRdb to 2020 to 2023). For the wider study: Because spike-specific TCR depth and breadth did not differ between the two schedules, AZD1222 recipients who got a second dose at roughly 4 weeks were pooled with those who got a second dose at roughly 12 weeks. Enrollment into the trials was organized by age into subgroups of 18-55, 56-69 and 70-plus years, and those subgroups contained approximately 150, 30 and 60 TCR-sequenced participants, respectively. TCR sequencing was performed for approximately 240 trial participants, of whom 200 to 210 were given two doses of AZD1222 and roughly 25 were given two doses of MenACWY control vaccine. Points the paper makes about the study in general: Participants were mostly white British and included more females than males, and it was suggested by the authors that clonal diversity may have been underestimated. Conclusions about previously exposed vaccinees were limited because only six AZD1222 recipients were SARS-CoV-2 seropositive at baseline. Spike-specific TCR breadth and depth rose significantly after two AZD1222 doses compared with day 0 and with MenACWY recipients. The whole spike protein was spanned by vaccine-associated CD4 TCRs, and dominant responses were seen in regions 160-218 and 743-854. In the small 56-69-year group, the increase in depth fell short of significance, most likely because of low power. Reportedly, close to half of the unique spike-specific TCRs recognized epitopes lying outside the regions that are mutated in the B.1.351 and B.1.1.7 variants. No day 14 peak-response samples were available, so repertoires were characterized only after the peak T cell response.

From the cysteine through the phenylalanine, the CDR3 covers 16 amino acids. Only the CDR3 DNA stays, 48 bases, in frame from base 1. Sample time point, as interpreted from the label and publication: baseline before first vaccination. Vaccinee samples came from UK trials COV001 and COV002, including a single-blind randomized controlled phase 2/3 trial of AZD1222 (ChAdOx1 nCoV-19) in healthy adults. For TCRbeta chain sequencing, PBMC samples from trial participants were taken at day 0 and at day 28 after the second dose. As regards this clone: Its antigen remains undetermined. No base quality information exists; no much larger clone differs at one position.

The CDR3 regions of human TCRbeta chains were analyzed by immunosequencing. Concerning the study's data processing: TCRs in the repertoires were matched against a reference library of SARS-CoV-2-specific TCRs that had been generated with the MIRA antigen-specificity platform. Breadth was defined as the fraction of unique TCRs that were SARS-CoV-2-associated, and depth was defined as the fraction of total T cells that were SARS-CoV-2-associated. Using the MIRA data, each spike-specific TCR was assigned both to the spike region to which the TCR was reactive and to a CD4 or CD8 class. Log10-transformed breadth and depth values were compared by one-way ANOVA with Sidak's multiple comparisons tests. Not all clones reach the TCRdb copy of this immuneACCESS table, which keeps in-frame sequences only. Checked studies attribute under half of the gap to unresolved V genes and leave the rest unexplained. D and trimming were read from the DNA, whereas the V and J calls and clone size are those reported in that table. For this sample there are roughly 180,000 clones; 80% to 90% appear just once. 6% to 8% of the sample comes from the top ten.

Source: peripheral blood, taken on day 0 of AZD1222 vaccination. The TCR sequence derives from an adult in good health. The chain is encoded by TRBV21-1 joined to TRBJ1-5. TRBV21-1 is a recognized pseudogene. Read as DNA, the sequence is TGTGCCAGCAGCAGTACCGGGCCTTCTTTGGGTCAGCCCCAGCATTTT. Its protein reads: CASSSTGPSLGQPQHF.